A selection of T cell receptor beta chains follows, all from one sample in a study of response to subunit inactivated influenza vaccine. MiXCR, run by TCRdb on the RT-PCR reads, gives a single entry per CDR3 protein. The table includes under 200,000 distinct CDR3 sequences, approximately 10% detected once. Sequencing used non-naive T cells sorted from PBMCs, obtained about 40 days after vaccination. Source of these receptors: a man aged 50 to 60 who received an inactivated influenza vaccine. Both conserved end residues are part of each CDR3. D genes are given only for firm matches. Not all rows give a size; the values are once, few, many and, for expanded clones, a class.

J | D | size | V | CDR3 | DNA
TRBJ2-1 | TRBD2 | . | TRBV27 | CASRIPGLAENNEQFF | TGTGCCAGCAGAATCCCGGGACTAGCGGAGAACAATGAGCAGTTCTTC
TRBJ2-7 | . | . | TRBV20-1 | CSASGQWGIYEQYF | TGCAGTGCTAGTGGACAGTGGGGGATCTACGAGCAGTACTTC
TRBJ1-2 | . | . | TRBV7-2 | CASSSTSGNYGYTF | TGTGCCAGCAGCTCGACCTCAGGGAACTATGGCTACACCTTC
TRBJ1-5 | TRBD1 | . | TRBV19 | CATRNFGQGDNQPQHF | TGTGCCACGAGAAACTTCGGACAGGGCGACAATCAGCCCCAGCATTTT
TRBJ2-7 | TRBD2 | . | TRBV20-1 | CSAKGLAGLGYEQYF | TGCAGTGCTAAGGGGCTAGCGGGGCTCGGCTACGAGCAGTACTTC
TRBJ2-1 | . | few | TRBV5-1 | CASSQTGTARDNEQFF | TGCGCCAGCAGCCAAACCGGGACCGCTAGAGACAATGAGCAGTTCTTC
TRBJ2-1 | . | few | TRBV24-1 | CATSDSRLNNEQFF | TGTGCCACCAGCGACAGCAGGTTAAACAATGAGCAGTTCTTC
TRBJ2-1 | TRBD1 | few | TRBV10-3 | CAIMSGQGRDEQFF | TGTGCCATCATGTCGGGACAGGGGAGGGATGAGCAGTTCTTC
TRBJ1-5 | . | . | TRBV2 | CASSEAVRGQHF | TGTGCCAGCAGTGAAGCGGTGCGCGGCCAGCATTTT
TRBJ1-2 | . | many | TRBV2 | CASSDKGGYTF | TGTGCCAGCAGTGATAAGGGAGGCTACACCTTC
TRBJ2-5 | . | . | TRBV12-3/TRBV12-4 | CASSEMETQYF | TGTGCCAGCAGTGAGATGGAGACCCAGTACTTC
TRBJ1-1 | . | few | TRBV4-3 | CASSRNSNTEAFF | TGCGCCAGCAGCCGGAACAGTAACACTGAAGCTTTCTTT
TRBJ2-6 | . | . | TRBV12-3/TRBV12-4 | CASSLGGLGGPGANVLTF | TGTGCCAGCAGTTTAGGGGGGCTGGGGGGGCCTGGGGCCAACGTCCTGACTTTC
TRBJ2-7 | TRBD1 | . | TRBV29-1 | CSATRTGLGYEQYF | TGCAGCGCCACCAGGACAGGTCTAGGCTACGAGCAGTACTTC
TRBJ1-2 | . | many | TRBV7-2 | CASSLGGGIYGYTF | TGTGCCAGCAGCTTAGGTGGCGGGATATATGGCTACACCTTC
TRBJ1-2 | TRBD1 | . | TRBV4-3 | CASSQVTGSFGYTF | TGCGCCAGCAGCCAAGTGACAGGGAGCTTTGGCTACACCTTC
TRBJ1-4 | TRBD1 | . | TRBV7-2 | CASSASGTGTEKLFF | TGTGCCAGCAGCGCCTCCGGGACAGGGACTGAAAAACTGTTTTTT
TRBJ2-3 | TRBD1 | many | TRBV20-1 | CSATGQGNTDTQYF | TGCAGTGCTACAGGACAGGGAAACACAGATACGCAGTATTTT
TRBJ1-5 | TRBD1 | few | TRBV9 | CASSAGTGHQPQHF | TGTGCCAGCAGCGCTGGGACAGGGCATCAGCCCCAGCATTTT
TRBJ2-5 | . | . | TRBV7-3 | CASSFGERETQYF | TGTGCCAGCAGCTTTGGTGAACGGGAGACCCAGTACTTC
TRBJ1-2 | TRBD1 | many | TRBV5-1 | CASSPGTASLNYGYTF | TGCGCCAGCAGCCCGGGGACAGCTTCGCTTAACTATGGCTACACCTTC
TRBJ2-6 | . | few | TRBV5-6 | CASSLVGSGANVLTF | TGTGCCAGCAGCTTGGTTGGCTCTGGGGCCAACGTCCTGACTTTC
TRBJ2-4 | . | few | TRBV4-3 | CASSQDWIAAKNIQYF | TGCGCCAGCAGCCAAGATTGGATTGCAGCCAAAAACATTCAGTACTTC
TRBJ2-3 | . | few | TRBV2 | CANNDAASDTQYF | TGTGCCAACAACGATGCCGCCTCAGATACGCAGTATTTT
TRBJ1-1 | TRBD1 | many | TRBV15 | CATSRDGTGLDGAFF | TGTGCCACCAGCAGAGATGGGACAGGGCTAGACGGAGCTTTCTTT
TRBJ1-2 | TRBD1 | few | TRBV19 | CASRDRRFYGYTF | TGTGCCAGTAGGGACAGGAGATTCTATGGCTACACCTTC
TRBJ2-3 | TRBD2 | few | TRBV20-1 | CSAATTSGRSTDTQYF | TGCAGTGCTGCGACCACTAGCGGTCGCAGCACAGATACGCAGTATTTT
TRBJ1-5 | . | . | TRBV2 | CASSEVGTLMNQPQHF | TGTGCCAGCAGTGAAGTTGGGACCCTTATGAATCAGCCCCAGCATTTT
TRBJ2-5 | . | many | TRBV7-9 | CASAKGLVQETQYF | TGTGCCAGCGCCAAGGGACTGGTCCAAGAGACCCAGTACTTC
TRBJ2-3 | TRBD2 | . | TRBV6-4 | CASSETASGASTDTQYF | TGTGCCAGCAGTGAAACGGCTAGCGGGGCTAGCACAGATACGCAGTATTTT
TRBJ2-1 | TRBD1 | many | TRBV29-1 | CSGGTAYLYNEQFF | TGCAGCGGGGGGACAGCTTATCTGTACAATGAGCAGTTCTTC
TRBJ2-7 | . | many | TRBV5-1 | CASSPGTSTEQYF | TGCGCCAGCAGCCCCGGCACTAGCACCGAGCAGTACTTC
TRBJ2-2 | TRBD1 | . | TRBV6-1 | CASSIQGGGTGELFF | TGTGCCAGCAGCATACAGGGGGGCGGCACCGGGGAGCTGTTTTTT
TRBJ2-2 | . | few | TRBV5-1 | CASSLAGGRGFTGELFF | TGCGCCAGCAGCTTGGCCGGTGGGAGAGGGTTCACCGGGGAGCTGTTTTTT
TRBJ2-1 | TRBD2 | . | TRBV20-1 | CSARRSAGAYNEQFF | TGCAGTGCTAGGCGATCGGCGGGGGCCTACAATGAGCAGTTCTTC